This T cell receptor (beta chain) is drawn from a study of blood T cell repertoires in COVID-19. CDR3 length equals 16 residues. The germline CDR1 and CDR2 sequences are MRHNA and SNTAGT. The J segment lost 7 bases and the V segment lost 2 bases, leaving 11 bases of the junction unmatched. Original processing notes: Cell counts per sample came from amplifying reference gene primers. Method: immunoSEQ multiplex PCR; TCRdb's copy keeps in-frame clones and lacks some. The V and J calls and the clone size are those of that table, but D and trimming were determined from the DNA. The sample lists approximately 130,000 clones, 75% to 90% seen once, with 3.5% to 5% in the top ten.

Sequenced: peripheral blood. This TCR was sampled from a human donor in a cohort sampled during active COVID-19. V gene TRBV6-4 combines with J gene TRBJ2-3; TRBD2 agrees at 8 bases. The CDR3, as DNA: TGTGCCAGCAGTGACGGAGCGGGAGTGAGAGAAAATACGCAGTATTTT. Translated: CASSDGAGVRENTQYF.